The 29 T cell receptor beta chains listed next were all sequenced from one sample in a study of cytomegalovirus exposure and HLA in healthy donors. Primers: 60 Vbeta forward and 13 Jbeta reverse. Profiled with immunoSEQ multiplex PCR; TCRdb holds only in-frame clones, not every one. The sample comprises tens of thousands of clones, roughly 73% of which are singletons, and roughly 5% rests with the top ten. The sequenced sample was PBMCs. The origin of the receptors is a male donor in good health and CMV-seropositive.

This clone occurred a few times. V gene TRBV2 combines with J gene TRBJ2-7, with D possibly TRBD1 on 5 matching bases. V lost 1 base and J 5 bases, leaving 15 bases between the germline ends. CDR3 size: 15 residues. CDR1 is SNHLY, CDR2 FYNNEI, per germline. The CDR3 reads CASSEDSGHLDEQYF. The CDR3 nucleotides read TGTGCCAGCAGTGAAGACTCCGGACATTTGGACGAGCAGTACTTC.

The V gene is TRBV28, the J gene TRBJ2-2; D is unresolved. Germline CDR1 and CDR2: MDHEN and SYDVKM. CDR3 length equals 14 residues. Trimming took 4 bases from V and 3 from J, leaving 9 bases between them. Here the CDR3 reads CASSSGPYTGELFF. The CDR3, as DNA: TGTGCCAGCAGTTCAGGCCCATACACCGGGGAGCTGTTTTTT.

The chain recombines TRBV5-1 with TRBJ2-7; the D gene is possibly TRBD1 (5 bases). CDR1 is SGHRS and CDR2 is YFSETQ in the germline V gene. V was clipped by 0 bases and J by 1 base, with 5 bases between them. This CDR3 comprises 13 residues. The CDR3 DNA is TGCGCCAGCAGCTTGGGACAGTCCTACGAGCAGTACTTC. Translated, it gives CASSLGQSYEQYF.

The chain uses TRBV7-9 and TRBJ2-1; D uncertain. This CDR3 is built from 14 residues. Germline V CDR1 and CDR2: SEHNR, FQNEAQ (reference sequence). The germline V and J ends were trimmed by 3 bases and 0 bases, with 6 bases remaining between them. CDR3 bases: TGTGCCAGCAGCTTCTCCTCCTCCTACAATGAGCAGTTCTTC. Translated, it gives CASSFSSSYNEQFF.

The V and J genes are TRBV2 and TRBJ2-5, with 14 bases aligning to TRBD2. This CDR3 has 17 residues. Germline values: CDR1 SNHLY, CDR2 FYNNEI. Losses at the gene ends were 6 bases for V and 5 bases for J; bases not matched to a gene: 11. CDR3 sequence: CASRDGTSGGRTETQYF. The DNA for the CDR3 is TGTGCCAGCAGGGACGGGACTAGCGGGGGCCGCACGGAGACCCAGTACTTC.

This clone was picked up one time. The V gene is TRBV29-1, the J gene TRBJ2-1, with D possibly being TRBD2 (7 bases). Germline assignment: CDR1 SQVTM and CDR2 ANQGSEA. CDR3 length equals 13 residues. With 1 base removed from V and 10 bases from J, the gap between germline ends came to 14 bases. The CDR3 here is CSVEVGGADEQFF. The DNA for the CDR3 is TGCAGCGTTGAAGTTGGGGGGGCAGACGAGCAGTTCTTC.

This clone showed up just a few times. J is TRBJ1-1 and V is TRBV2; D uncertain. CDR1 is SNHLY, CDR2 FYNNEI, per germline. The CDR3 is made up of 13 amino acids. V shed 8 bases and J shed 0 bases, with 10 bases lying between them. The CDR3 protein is CASESGLNTEAFF. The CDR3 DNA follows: TGTGCCAGCGAGTCGGGTCTGAACACTGAAGCTTTCTTT.

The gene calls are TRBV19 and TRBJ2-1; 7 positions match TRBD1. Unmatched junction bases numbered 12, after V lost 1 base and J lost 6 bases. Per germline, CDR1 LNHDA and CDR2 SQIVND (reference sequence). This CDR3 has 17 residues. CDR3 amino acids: CASSIGLDRVVRNEQFF. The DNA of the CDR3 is TGTGCCAGTAGTATAGGCCTTGACAGGGTAGTCCGCAATGAGCAGTTCTTC. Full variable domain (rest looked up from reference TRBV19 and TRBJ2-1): DGGITQSPKYLFRKEGQNVTLSCEQNLNHDAMYWYRQDPGQGLRLIYYSQIVNDFQKGDIAEGYSVSREKKESFPLTVTSAQKNPTAFYLCASSIGLDRVVRNEQFFGPGTRLTVL.

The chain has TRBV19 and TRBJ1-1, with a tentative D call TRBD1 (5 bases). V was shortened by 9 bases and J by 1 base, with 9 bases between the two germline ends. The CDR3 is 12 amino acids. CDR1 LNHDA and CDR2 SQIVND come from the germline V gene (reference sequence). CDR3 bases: TGTGCCAGCGGACACTGGAACACTGAAGCTTTCTTT. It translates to CASGHWNTEAFF. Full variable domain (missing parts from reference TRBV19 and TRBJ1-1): DGGITQSPKYLFRKEGQNVTLSCEQNLNHDAMYWYRQDPGQGLRLIYYSQIVNDFQKGDIAEGYSVSREKKESFPLTVTSAQKNPTAFYLCASGHWNTEAFFGQGTRLTVV.

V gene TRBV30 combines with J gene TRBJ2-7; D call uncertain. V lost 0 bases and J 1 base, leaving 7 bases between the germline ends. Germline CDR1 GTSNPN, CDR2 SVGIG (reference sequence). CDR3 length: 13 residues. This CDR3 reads CAWSVQRSYEQYF. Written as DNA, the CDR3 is TGTGCCTGGAGTGTACAAAGATCCTACGAGCAGTACTTC.

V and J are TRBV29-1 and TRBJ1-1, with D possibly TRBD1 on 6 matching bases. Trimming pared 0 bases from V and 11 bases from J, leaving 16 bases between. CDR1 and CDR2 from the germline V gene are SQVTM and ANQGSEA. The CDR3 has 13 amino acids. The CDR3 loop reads CSVEDWTDPQAFF. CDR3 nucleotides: TGCAGCGTTGAAGACTGGACAGACCCGCAGGCTTTCTTT. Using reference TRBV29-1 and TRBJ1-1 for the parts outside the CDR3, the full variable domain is SAVISQKPSRDICQRGTSLTIQCQVDSQVTMMFWYRQQPGQSLTLIATANQGSEATYESGFVIDKFPISRPNLTFSTLTVSNMSPEDSSIYLCSVEDWTDPQAFFGQGTRLTVV.

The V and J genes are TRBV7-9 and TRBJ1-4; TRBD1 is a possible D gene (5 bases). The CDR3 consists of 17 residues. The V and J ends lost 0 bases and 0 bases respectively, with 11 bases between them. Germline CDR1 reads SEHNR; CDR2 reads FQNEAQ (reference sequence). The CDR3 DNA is TGTGCCAGCAGCTTAGCATGGCAGGGCCCAACTAATGAAAAACTGTTTTTT. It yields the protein CASSLAWQGPTNEKLFF.

The CDR3 nucleotides read TGTGCCAGCAGTTTATCGGGGGTTAGGACAGGGATGCACGAGCAGTACTTC. It translates to CASSLSGVRTGMHEQYF. This sequence joins TRBV27 and TRBJ2-7, with 8 bases fitting TRBD1. Per germline, CDR1 MNHEY and CDR2 SMNVEV (reference sequence). This CDR3 region has 17 residues. V lost 0 bases to trimming and J lost 5 bases; unmatched junction nucleotides: 12.

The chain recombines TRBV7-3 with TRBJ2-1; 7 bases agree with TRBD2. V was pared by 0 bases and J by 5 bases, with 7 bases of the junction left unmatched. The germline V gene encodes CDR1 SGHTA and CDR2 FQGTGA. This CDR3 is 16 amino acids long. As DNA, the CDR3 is TGTGCCAGCAGCTTAACCTATGGGGACTACCACAATGAGCAGTTCTTC. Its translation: CASSLTYGDYHNEQFF.

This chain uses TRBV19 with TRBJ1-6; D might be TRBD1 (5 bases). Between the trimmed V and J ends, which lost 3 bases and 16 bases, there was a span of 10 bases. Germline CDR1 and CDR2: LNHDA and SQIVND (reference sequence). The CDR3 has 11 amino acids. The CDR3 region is CASSIQGHLHF. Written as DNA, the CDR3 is TGTGCCAGTAGTATTCAGGGCCATCTCCACTTT.

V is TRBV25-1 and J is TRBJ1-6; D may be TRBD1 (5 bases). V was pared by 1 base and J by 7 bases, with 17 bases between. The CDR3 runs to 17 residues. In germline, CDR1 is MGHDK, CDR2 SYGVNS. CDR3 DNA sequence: TGTGCCAGCAGTGAATGGGCGGGGGGAGTAGCGAATTCACCCCTCCACTTT. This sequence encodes CASSEWAGGVANSPLHF.

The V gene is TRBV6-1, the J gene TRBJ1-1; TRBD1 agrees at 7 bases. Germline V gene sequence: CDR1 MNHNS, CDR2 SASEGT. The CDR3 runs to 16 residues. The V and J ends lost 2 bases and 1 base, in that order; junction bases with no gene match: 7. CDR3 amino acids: CASSELTGVKNTEAFF. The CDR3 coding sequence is TGTGCCAGCAGTGAACTAACAGGGGTGAAGAACACTGAAGCTTTCTTT.

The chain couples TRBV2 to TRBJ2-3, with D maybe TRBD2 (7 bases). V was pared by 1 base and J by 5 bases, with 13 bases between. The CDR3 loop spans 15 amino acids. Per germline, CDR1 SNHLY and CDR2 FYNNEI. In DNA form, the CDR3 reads TGTGCCAGCAGTGAAGGCCAAGGGGGGGTAGATACGCAGTATTTT. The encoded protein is CASSEGQGGVDTQYF.

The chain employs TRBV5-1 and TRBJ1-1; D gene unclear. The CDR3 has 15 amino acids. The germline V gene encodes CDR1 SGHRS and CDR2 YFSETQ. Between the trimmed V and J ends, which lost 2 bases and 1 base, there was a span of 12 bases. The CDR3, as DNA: TGCGCCAGCAGCTTAACCACCTCTAAGAACACTGAAGCTTTCTTT. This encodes CASSLTTSKNTEAFF.

CDR3 protein: CASSAGGVITEAFF. For the CDR3, the DNA is TGTGCCAGCAGCGCCGGGGGGGTGATCACTGAAGCTTTCTTT. V and J are TRBV6-1 and TRBJ1-1; D possibly corresponds to TRBD1 (5 bases). Deletions cut 6 bases from V and 4 bases from J, with 15 bases between. In germline, CDR1 is MNHNS, CDR2 SASEGT. This CDR3 has 14 amino acids.

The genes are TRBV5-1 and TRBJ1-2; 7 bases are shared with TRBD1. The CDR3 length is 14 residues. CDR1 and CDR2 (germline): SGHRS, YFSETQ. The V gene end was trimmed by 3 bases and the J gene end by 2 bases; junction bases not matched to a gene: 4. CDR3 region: CASSYTGENYGYTF. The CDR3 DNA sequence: TGCGCCAGCAGCTACACAGGGGAGAACTATGGCTACACCTTC.

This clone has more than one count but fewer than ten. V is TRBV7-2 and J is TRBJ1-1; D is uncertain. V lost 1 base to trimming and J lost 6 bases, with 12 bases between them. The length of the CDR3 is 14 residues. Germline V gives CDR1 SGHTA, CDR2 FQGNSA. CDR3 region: CASSLGRGSAEAFF. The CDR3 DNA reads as TGTGCCAGCAGCTTAGGCAGAGGATCTGCTGAAGCTTTCTTT.

CDR3 in DNA: TGTGCCAGCAGCTTAAGGGAGTGGGGGGCCTACGAGCAGTACTTC. It yields the protein CASSLREWGAYEQYF. The gene calls are TRBV7-6 and TRBJ2-7, with a tentative D call TRBD2 (6 bases). The CDR3 covers 15 residues. V lost 2 bases to trimming and J lost 2 bases, with 13 bases between them. The germline CDR1 and CDR2 sequences are SGHVS and FNYEAQ.

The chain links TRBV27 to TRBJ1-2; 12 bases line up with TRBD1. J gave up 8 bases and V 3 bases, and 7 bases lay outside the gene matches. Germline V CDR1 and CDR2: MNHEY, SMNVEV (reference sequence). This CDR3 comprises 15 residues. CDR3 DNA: TGTGCCAGCAGTTTTGGGACAGGGGGCGCGAAGGGCTACACCTTC. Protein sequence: CASSFGTGGAKGYTF.

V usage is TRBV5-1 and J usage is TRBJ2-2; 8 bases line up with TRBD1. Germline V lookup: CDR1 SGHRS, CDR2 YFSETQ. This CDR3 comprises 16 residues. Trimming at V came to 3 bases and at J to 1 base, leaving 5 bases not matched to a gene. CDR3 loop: CASSWGGTGNTGELFF. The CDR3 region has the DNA TGCGCCAGCAGCTGGGGCGGGACAGGGAACACCGGGGAGCTGTTTTTT.

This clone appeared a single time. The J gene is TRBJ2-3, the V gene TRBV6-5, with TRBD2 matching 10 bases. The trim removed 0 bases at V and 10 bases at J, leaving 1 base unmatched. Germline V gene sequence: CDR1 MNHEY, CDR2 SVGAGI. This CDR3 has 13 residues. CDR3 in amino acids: CASSYSSGGPQYF. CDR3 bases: TGTGCCAGCAGTTACTCTAGCGGGGGGCCGCAGTATTTT.

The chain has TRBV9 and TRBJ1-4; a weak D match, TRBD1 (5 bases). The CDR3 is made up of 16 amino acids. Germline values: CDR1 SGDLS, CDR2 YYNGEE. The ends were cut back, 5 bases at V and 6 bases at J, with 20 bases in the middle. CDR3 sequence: CASSRNPGVSYEKLFF. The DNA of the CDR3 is TGTGCCAGCAGTCGAAATCCGGGGGTCTCTTATGAAAAACTGTTTTTT.

CDR3 sequence: CASSHRGRDGYTF. In DNA, the CDR3 is TGTGCCAGCAGCCACAGGGGGAGGGATGGCTACACCTTC. The gene calls are TRBV6-5 and TRBJ1-2; 8 nucleotides agree with TRBD1. In germline, CDR1 is MNHEY, CDR2 SVGAGI. Losses at the gene ends were 6 bases for V and 6 bases for J; bases not matched to a gene: 6. The CDR3 spans 13 residues.

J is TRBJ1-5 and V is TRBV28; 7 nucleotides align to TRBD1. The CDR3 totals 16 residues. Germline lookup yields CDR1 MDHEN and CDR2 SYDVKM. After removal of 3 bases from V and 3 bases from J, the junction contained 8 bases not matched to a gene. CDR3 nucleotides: TGTGCCAGCAGTTTGGGACCGGGACAGATCAATCAGCCCCAGCATTTT. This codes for CASSLGPGQINQPQHF. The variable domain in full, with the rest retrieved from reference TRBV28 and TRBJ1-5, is DVKVTQSSRYLVKRTGEKVFLECVQDMDHENMFWYRQDPGLGLRLIYFSYDVKMKEKGDIPEGYSVSREKKERFSLILESASTNQTSMYLCASSLGPGQINQPQHFGDGTRLSIL.